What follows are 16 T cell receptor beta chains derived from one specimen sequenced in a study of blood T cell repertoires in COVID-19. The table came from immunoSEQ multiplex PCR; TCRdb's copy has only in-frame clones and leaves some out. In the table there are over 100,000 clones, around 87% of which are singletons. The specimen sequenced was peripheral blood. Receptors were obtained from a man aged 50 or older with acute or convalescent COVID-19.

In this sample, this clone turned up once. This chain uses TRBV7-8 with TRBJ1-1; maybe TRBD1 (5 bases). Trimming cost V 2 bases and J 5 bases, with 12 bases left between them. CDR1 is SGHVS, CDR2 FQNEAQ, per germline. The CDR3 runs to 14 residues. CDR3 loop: CASSLRSGKTEAFF. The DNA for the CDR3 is TGTGCCAGCAGCTTAAGGTCAGGGAAGACTGAAGCTTTCTTT.

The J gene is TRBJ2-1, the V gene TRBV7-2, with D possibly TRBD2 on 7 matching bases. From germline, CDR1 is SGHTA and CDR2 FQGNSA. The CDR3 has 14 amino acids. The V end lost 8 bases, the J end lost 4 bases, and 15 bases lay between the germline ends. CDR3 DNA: TGTGCCAGCCTCCCAGCGGGGACATACAATGAGCAGTTCTTC. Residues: CASLPAGTYNEQFF.

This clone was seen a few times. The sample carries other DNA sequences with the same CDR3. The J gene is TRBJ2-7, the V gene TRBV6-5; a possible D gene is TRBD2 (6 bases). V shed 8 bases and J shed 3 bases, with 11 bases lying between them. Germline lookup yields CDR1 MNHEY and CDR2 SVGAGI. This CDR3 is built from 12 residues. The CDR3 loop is CASSLEGYEQYF. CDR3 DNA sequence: TGTGCCAGCTCCTTGGAGGGCTACGAGCAGTACTTC.

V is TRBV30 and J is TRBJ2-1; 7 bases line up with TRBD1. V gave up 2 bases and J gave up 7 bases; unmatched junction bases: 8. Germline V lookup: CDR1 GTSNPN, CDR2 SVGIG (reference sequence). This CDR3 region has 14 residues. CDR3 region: CAWSFPGQKNEQFF. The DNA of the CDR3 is TGTGCCTGGAGTTTTCCGGGACAGAAAAATGAGCAGTTCTTC.

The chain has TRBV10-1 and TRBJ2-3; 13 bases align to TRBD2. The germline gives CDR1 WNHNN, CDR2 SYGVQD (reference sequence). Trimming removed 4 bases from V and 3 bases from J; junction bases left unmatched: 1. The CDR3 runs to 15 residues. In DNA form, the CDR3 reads TGCGCCAGCAGTGGACTAGCGGGAGGTACAGATACGCAGTATTTT. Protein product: CASSGLAGGTDTQYF.

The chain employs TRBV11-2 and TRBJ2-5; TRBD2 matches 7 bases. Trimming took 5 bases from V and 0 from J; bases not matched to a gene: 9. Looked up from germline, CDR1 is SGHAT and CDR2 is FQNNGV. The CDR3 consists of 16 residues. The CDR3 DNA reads TGTGCCAGCAGCCTATCCAGCGGGGTGTACCAAGAGACCCAGTACTTC. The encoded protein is CASSLSSGVYQETQYF.

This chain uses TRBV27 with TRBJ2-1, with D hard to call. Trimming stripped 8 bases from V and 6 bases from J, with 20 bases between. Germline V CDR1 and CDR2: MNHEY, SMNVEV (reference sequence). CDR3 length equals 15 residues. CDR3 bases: TGTGCCAGCCAATCTCACCCACCAGCGAGCAATGAGCAGTTCTTC. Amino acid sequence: CASQSHPPASNEQFF.

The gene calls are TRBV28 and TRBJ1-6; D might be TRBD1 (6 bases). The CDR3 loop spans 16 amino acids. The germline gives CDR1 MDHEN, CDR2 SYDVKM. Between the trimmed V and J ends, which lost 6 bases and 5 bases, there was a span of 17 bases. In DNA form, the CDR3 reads TGTGCCAGCAGAGCGACAGGTGCTTCAAATAATTCACCCCTCCACTTT. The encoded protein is CASRATGASNNSPLHF.

CDR3 region: CAWSVPRAVRSGNTIYF. The CDR3, as DNA: TGTGCCTGGAGTGTACCGCGGGCAGTACGTTCTGGAAACACCATATATTTT. This chain joins TRBV30 and TRBJ1-3; the D is unclear. The CDR3 has 17 amino acids. Trimming left V 0 bases short and J 1 base short, with 16 bases between. CDR1 and CDR2 (germline): GTSNPN, SVGIG (reference sequence). The variable domain in full, completed from reference TRBV30 and TRBJ1-3, reads SQTIHQWPATLVQPVGSPLSLECTVEGTSNPNLYWYRQAAGRGLQLLFYSVGIGQISSEVPQNLSASRPQDRQFILSSKKLLLSDSGFYLCAWSVPRAVRSGNTIYFGEGSWLTVV.

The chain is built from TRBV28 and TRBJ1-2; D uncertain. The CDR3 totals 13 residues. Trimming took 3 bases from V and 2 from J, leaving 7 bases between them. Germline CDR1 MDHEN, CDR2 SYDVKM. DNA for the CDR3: TGTGCCAGCAGTTTCGGAGAGAACTATGGCTACACCTTC. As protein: CASSFGENYGYTF.

CDR3 bases: TGTGCCAGCTCACGGAACCCCCGGGGGACCCAGTACTTC. It encodes CASSRNPRGTQYF. The rearrangement uses TRBV18 and TRBJ2-5, with D perhaps TRBD2 (5 bases). Germline V CDR1 and CDR2: KGHSH, LQKENI. The length of the CDR3 is 13 residues. V lost 4 bases and J lost 7, with 13 bases in between.

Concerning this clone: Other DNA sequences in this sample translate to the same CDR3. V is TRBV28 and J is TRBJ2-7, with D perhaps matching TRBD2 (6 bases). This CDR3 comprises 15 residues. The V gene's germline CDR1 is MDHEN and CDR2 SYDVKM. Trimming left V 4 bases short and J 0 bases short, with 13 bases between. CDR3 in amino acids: CASSSEGLGSYEQYF. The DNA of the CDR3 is TGTGCCAGCAGTTCGGAGGGCTTGGGCTCCTACGAGCAGTACTTC.

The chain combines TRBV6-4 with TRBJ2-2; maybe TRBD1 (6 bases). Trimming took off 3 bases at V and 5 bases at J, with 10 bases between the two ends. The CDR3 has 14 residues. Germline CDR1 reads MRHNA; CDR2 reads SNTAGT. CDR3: CASSEQGRTGELFF. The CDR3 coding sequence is TGTGCCAGCAGTGAACAGGGTAGGACCGGGGAGCTGTTTTTT.

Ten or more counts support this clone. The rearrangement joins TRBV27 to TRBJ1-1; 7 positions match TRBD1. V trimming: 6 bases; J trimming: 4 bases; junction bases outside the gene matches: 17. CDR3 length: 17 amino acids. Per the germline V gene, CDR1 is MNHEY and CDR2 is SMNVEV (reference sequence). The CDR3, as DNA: TGTGCCAGCAGGCCTCCGGTGGGGACAGTCCTTTTCACTGAAGCTTTCTTT. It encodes CASRPPVGTVLFTEAFF.

CDR3 protein: CASTAPGTQPQHF. CDR3 bases: TGTGCCAGTACCGCCCCCGGTACTCAGCCCCAGCATTTT. This chain links TRBV19 with TRBJ1-5; D not certain. Trimming shortened V by 7 bases and J by 6 bases, and 13 bases separated the two germline ends. Germline V gives CDR1 LNHDA, CDR2 SQIVND (reference sequence). The CDR3 has 13 residues.

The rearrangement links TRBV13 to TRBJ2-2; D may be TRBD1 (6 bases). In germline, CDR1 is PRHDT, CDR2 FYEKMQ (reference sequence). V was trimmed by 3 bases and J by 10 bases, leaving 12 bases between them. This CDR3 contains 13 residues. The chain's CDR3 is CASSFDRSTELFF. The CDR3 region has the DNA TGTGCCAGCAGCTTCGACAGGAGTACGGAGCTGTTTTTT.